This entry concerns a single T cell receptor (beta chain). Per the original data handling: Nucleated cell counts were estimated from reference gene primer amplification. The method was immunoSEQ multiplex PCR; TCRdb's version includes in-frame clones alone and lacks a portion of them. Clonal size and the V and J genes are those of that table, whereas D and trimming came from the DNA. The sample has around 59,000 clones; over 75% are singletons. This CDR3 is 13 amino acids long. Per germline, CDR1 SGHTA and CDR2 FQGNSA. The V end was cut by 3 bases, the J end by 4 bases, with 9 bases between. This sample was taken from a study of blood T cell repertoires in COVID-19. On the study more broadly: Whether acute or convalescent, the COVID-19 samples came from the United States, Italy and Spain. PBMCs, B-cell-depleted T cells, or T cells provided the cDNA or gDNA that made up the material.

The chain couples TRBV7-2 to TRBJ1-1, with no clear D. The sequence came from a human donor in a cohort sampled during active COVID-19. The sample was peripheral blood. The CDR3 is CASSFSLSTEAFF. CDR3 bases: TGTGCCAGCAGCTTCTCTTTGAGCACTGAAGCTTTCTTT.